The 7 T cell receptor beta chains in this list originate from one sample, sequenced in a study of molecular identifiers for immune sequencing clone quantification. TCRdb used MiXCR to reprocess the PCR reads, holding one entry per CDR3 protein. The sample records approximately 670,000 distinct CDR3 sequences, just under 20% being singletons. Sequences were obtained from naive CD8+ T cells from blood, with Jurkat cell RNA spiked in. As to subset: FACS-sorted CD8+CD4-CCR7+CD45RA+ naive T cells. These receptors were collected from a human donor in good health. Some libraries in this study had Jurkat cell RNA spiked in.

This clonotype has a count of ten or more. This sequence joins TRBV30 and TRBJ2-5; D call uncertain. The length of the CDR3 is 13 residues. V lost 4 bases and J lost 5, with 14 bases in between. Germline loops: CDR1 GTSNPN, CDR2 SVGIG (reference sequence). CDR3 loop: CAWTSAHLETQYF. For the CDR3, the DNA is TGTGCCTGGACTTCGGCACACCTTGAGACCCAGTACTTC.

CDR3 DNA sequence: TGTGCCAGCAGTGAAAGGGACAGAATATTGGGCGGGCAGTACTTC. Encoded protein: CASSERDRILGGQYF. The chain is built from TRBV25-1 and TRBJ2-7; 7 positions match TRBD1. V dropped 2 bases and J dropped 9; count of bases not matched to a gene: 13. The CDR3 length is 15 residues. The germline V gene has CDR1 MGHDK and CDR2 SYGVNS.

This clonotype showed up many times. The CDR3 DNA reads TGTGCCAGCAGCCAAGATATTTCCGGACTGACTAAACAAGAGACCCAGTACTTC. Protein product: CASSQDISGLTKQETQYF. The chain recombines TRBV4-2 with TRBJ2-5, with D possibly being TRBD2 (5 bases). V lost 0 bases and J 2 bases, leaving 19 bases between the germline ends. The CDR3 consists of 18 residues. Germline values: CDR1 LGHNA, CDR2 YNFKEQ.

In this sample, this clonotype turned up many times. The CDR3 DNA is TGCAGCGTCCGGGGAAAACATAGGACAGCAGGAGAGACCCAGTACTTC. Encoded protein: CSVRGKHRTAGETQYF. The V gene is TRBV29-1, the J gene TRBJ2-5; a possible D gene is TRBD1 (6 bases). V lost 6 bases, J lost 4 bases, and 24 bases lay in between. Looked up from germline, CDR1 is SQVTM and CDR2 is ANQGSEA. The CDR3 is 16 amino acids.

This clonotype was seen at least ten times. The chain couples TRBV7-9 to TRBJ2-7, with TRBD1 matching 7 bases. The V segment lost 6 bases and the J segment 6 bases; nucleotides outside the gene matches: 8. The germline V gene encodes CDR1 SEHNR and CDR2 FQNEAQ (reference sequence). The CDR3 is made up of 13 amino acids. CDR3 sequence: CASRPGTAVEQYF. CDR3 sequence (DNA): TGTGCCAGCAGGCCCGGGACAGCGGTCGAGCAGTACTTC.

On this clonotype itself: The conserved closing phenylalanine or tryptophan is absent in this CDR3, likely reflecting a read error. V is TRBV6-5 and J is TRBJ1-5; no clear D gene. CDR1 and CDR2 (germline): MNHEY, SVGAGI. The CDR3 sequence is 15 residues long. Trimming took off 8 bases at V and 0 bases at J, with 14 bases between the two ends. The CDR3 DNA sequence: TGTGCCAGCCTCCCGTCCCAAGCTAGCAATCAGCCCCAGCATCTT. It translates to CASLPSQASNQPQHL.

On this clonotype itself: The junction does not match germline at one end; this may be a read error. V and J are TRBV5-6 and TRBJ1-2, with a tentative D call TRBD1 (5 bases). The CDR3 is 14 residues long. The germline V gene has CDR1 SGHDT and CDR2 YYEEEE. This CDR3 reads CASGLPTDNYGYTF. The CDR3 DNA is TGTGCCAGCGGCTTACCGACAGATAACTATGGCTACACCTTC.